This is a list of T cell receptor beta chains from one sample in a study of beta chain features in type 1 diabetes. TCRdb's copy holds only in-frame clones and misses some; the assay was immunoSEQ multiplex PCR. The sample lists 350,000 to 450,000 clones; around an eighth were seen once. What was sequenced was naive CD4+ T cells from blood. The receptors stem from a young woman with type 1 diabetes. CDR3s leave out the opening cysteine and the closing phenylalanine or tryptophan. Each record gives: V gene, J gene, CDR3 protein.

TRBV5-1	TRBJ2-1	ASSLGLLGHEQF
TRBV29-1	TRBJ2-4	SVEVRGAKNIQY
TRBV18	TRBJ2-1	ASSPSGTSGRSEQF
TRBV4-3	TRBJ2-1	ASSQVGAGGSWNEQF
TRBV4-2	TRBJ2-7	ASSQGGGGAYEQY
TRBV6-5	TRBJ1-2	ASSYSDRAGGYT
TRBV18	TRBJ2-1	ASSLRDTSYNEQF
TRBV7-2	TRBJ1-5	ASSPPSGQPQH
TRBV28	TRBJ2-1	ASSLLVNEQF
TRBV7-2	TRBJ1-2	ASTDRHHRYGYT
TRBV11-3	TRBJ2-1	ASSGWYNEQF
TRBV6-5	TRBJ2-7	ASRPGKYEQY
TRBV7-6	TRBJ1-1	ASSLDLDRLNTEAF
TRBV19	TRBJ2-7	ATRSSGYEQY
TRBV10-3	TRBJ1-1	AISAGTGDTEAF
TRBV5-1	TRBJ1-4	ASSSGTNEKLF
TRBV7-2	TRBJ2-1	ASSFPRHSAQF
TRBV5-8	TRBJ2-4	ASSFQGTSGSGTKNIQY
TRBV29-1	TRBJ2-7	SVNPSGGHYEQY
TRBV19	TRBJ1-2	ASSYRSSNYGYT
TRBV25-1	TRBJ1-2	ASSADRGDGYT
TRBV7-2	TRBJ2-2	ASSLVAQSTGELF
TRBV30	TRBJ2-3	AWRRQALANTQY
TRBV28	TRBJ2-7	AHSGQGYEQY
TRBV28	TRBJ2-7	ASSSLGQAPTTSYEQY
TRBV15	TRBJ1-3	ATSRDIGGRNTIY
TRBV5-1	TRBJ1-2	ASRGEGRKNYGYT
TRBV4-1	TRBJ2-1	ASSRPPGQGVNEQF
TRBV6-6	TRBJ2-7	ASSYPGLAGSYEQY
TRBV9	TRBJ2-7	ASSVGSGGPYEQY
TRBV29-1	TRBJ1-2	SVGTDTSYGYT
TRBV4-3	TRBJ1-4	ASSPTGGNEKLF
TRBV7-2	TRBJ1-1	ASRVGAHTEAF
TRBV7-2	TRBJ2-3	ASTPRRTFTDTQY
TRBV5-1	TRBJ1-1	ASSYGQGNTEAF
TRBV5-4	TRBJ1-2	ASRSIRDRGNYGYT
TRBV5-4	TRBJ2-7	ASSFNSYEQY
TRBV7-3	TRBJ2-2	ASSLSGRSTGELF
TRBV18	TRBJ2-1	ASSPPAQGDEQF
TRBV4-2	TRBJ2-7	ASSQSGQGGGKGYEQY
TRBV7-2	TRBJ2-5	ASSFYSPQETQY
TRBV7-9	TRBJ1-1	AISSNTEAF
TRBV28	TRBJ2-3	ASSSPGASDTQY
TRBV28	TRBJ2-5	ASSKDSSGTQY
TRBV9	TRBJ1-1	ASSGSGNTEAF
TRBV9	TRBJ2-1	ASSPGGGGLSEQF
TRBV4-3	TRBJ1-2	ASSSQGFGYYGYT
TRBV7-7	TRBJ2-5	ASSAQETQY
TRBV5-6	TRBJ2-7	ASSLGGGTYEQY
TRBV5-1	TRBJ2-7	ASSLVGGSSFYEQY
TRBV4-3	TRBJ2-7	ASSPARRGFREQY
TRBV28	TRBJ1-5	ASSPGTSNQPQH
TRBV7-9	TRBJ1-6	ASSLRQGAGADSPLH
TRBV7-9	TRBJ2-3	ASSLEGGERTDTQY
TRBV5-4	TRBJ2-1	ASSLVADRGNEQF